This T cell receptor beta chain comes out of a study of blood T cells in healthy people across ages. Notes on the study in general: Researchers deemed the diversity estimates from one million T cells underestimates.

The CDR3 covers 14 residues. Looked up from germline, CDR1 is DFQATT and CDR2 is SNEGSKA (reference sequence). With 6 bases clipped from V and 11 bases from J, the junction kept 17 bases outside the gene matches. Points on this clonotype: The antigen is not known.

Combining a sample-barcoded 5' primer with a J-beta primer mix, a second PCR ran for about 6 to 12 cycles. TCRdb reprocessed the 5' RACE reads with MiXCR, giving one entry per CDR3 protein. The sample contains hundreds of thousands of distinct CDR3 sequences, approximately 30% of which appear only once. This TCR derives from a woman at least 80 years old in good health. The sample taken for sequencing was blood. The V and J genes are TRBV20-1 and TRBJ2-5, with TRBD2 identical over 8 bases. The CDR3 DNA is TGCAGTGCCACAGGACTAGCCTCCTACAATGAGCAGTACTTC. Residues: CSATGLASYNEQYF.